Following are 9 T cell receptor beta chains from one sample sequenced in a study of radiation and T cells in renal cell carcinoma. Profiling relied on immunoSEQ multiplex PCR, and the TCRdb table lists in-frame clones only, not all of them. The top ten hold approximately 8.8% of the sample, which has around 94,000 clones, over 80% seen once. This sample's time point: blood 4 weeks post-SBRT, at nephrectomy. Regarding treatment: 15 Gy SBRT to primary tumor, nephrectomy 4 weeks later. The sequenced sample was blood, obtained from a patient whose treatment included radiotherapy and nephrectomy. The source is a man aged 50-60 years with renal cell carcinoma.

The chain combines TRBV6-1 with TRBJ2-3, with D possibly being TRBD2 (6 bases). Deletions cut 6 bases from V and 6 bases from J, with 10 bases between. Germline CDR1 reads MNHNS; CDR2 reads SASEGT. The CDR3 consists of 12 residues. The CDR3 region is CASRLAWDTQYF. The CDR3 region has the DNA TGTGCCAGCAGACTAGCTTGGGATACGCAGTATTTT.

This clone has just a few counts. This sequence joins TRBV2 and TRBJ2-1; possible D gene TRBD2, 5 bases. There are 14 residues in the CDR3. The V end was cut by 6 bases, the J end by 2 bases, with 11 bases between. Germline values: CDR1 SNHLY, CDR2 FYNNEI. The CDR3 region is CASRGDYPYNEQFF. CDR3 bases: TGTGCCAGCAGAGGAGACTACCCCTACAATGAGCAGTTCTTC.

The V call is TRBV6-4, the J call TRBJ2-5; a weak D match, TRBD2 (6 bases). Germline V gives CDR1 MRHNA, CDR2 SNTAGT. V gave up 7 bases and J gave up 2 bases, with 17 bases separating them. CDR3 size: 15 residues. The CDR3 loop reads CASTPPRGGQETQYF. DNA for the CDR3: TGTGCCAGCACCCCACCGAGGGGAGGTCAAGAGACCCAGTACTTC.

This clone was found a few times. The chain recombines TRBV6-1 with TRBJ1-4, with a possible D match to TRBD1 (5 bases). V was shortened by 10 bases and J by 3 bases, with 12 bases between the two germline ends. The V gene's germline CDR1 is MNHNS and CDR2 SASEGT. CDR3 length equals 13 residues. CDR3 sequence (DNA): TGTGCCACCGCCGGGACCTCTAATGAAAAACTGTTTTTT. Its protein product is CATAGTSNEKLFF.

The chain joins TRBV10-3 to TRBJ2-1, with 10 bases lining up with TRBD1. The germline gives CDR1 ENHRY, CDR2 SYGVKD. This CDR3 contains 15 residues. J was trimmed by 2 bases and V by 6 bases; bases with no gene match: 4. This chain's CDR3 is CAISPGQGTYNEQFF. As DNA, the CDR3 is TGTGCCATCAGCCCGGGACAGGGGACCTACAATGAGCAGTTCTTC.

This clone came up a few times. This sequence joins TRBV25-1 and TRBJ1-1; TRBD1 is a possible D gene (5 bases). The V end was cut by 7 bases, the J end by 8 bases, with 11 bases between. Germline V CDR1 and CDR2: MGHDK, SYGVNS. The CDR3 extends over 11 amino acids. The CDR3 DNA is TGTGCCAGCACTAGGGGAAGAGAAGCTTTCTTT. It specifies CASTRGREAFF.

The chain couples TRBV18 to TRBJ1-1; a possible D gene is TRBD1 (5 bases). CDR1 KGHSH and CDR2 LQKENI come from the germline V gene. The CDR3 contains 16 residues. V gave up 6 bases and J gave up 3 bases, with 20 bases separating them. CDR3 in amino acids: CASSPSGGTVDTEAFF. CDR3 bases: TGTGCCAGCTCTCCAAGCGGGGGGACGGTGGACACTGAAGCTTTCTTT. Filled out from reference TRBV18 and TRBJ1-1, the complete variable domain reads NAGVMQNPRHLVRRRGQEARLRCSPMKGHSHVYWYRQLPEEGLKFMVYLQKENIIDESGMPKERFSAEFPKEGPSILRIQQVVRGDSAAYFCASSPSGGTVDTEAFFGQGTRLTVV.

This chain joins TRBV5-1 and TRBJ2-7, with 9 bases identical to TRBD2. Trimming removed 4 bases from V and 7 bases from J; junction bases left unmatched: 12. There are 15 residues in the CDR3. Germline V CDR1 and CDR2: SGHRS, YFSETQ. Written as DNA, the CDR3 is TGCGCCAGCAGCCTAGCTAGCGGGGCCCCCCTGGAGCAGTACTTC. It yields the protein CASSLASGAPLEQYF. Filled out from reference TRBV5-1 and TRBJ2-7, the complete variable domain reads KAGVTQTPRYLIKTRGQQVTLSCSPISGHRSVSWYQQTPGQGLQFLFEYFSETQRNKGNFPGRFSGRQFSNSRSEMNVSTLELGDSALYLCASSLASGAPLEQYFGPGTRLTVT.

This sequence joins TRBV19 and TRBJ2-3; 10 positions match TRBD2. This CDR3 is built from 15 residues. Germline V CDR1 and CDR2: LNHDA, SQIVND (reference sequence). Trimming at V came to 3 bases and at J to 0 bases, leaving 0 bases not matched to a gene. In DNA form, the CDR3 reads TGTGCCAGTAGTATGACTAGCGGGAGCACAGATACGCAGTATTTT. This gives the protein CASSMTSGSTDTQYF.